This T cell receptor beta chain derives from a study of shared clonotypes between healthy human individuals. Points from the study as a whole: Sharing across a few donors was seen in roughly 5% of naive CD4 clonotypes. Among donors, clonotype sharing was expected to be affected by sequencing depth. Few donors restricted represented genetic and exposure-history diversity.

Note on this clone: Its antigen remains unidentified.

With 4 bases clipped from V and 4 bases from J, the junction kept 9 bases outside the gene matches. The CDR3 is 15 amino acids. Germline V gene lookup returns CDR1 SGHRS and CDR2 YFSETQ. Methods used by the authors: Sequence data from immunoSEQ were junction-only and lacked quality scores; consequently, filtering differed. The method was immunoSEQ multiplex PCR; TCRdb's version includes in-frame clones alone and lacks a portion of them. Clonal size and the V and J genes are those of that table, whereas D and trimming came from the DNA. The sample comprises 1.5 million to 2.5 million clones, just under 95% of which are singletons, and around 1.2% rests with the top ten. Only CD45RO-negative cells positively selected for CCR7 counted as naive CD8 cells, so terminally differentiated effector memory CD45RA+ cells were excluded.

The sequence came from a man between 18 and 29 years old in good health. V and J are TRBV5-1 and TRBJ2-7, with 9 bases that match TRBD2. The specimen sequenced was naive CD8+ T cells sorted from blood. This chain's CDR3 is CASSPPPGLAYEQYF. For the CDR3, the DNA is TGCGCCAGCAGCCCCCCACCGGGACTAGCTTACGAGCAGTACTTC.